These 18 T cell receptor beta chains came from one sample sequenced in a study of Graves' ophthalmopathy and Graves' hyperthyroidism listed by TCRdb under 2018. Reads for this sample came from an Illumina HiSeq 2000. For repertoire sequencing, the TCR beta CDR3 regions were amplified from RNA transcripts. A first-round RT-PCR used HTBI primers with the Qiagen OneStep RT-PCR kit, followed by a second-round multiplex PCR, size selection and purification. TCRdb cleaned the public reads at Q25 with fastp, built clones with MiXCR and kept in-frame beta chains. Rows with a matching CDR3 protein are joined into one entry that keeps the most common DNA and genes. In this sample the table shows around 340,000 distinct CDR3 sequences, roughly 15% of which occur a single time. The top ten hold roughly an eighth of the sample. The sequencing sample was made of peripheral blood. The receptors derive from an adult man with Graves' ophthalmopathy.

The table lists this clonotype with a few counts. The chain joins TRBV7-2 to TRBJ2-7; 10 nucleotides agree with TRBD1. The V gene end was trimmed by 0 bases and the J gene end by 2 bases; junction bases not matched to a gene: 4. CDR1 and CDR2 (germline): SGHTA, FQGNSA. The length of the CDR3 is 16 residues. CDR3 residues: CASSLAGTGATYEQYF. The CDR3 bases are TGTGCCAGCAGCTTAGCCGGGACAGGGGCAACCTACGAGCAGTACTTC.

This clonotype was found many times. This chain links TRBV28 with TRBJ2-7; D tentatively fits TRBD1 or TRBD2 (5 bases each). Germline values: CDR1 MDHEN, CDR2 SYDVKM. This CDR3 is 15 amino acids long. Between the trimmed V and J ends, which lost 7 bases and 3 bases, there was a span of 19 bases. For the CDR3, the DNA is TGTGCCAGCATTTCTTACCGGGACCCCCTCTACGAGCAGTACTTC. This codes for CASISYRDPLYEQYF.

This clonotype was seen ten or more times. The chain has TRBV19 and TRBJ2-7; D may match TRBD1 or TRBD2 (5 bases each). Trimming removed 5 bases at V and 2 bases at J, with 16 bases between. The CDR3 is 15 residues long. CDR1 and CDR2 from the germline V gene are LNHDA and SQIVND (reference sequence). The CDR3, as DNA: TGTGCCAGTAGTCTTTACCGGGACGTAGCCTACGAGCAGTACTTC. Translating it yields CASSLYRDVAYEQYF. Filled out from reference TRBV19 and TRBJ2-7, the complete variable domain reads DGGITQSPKYLFRKEGQNVTLSCEQNLNHDAMYWYRQDPGQGLRLIYYSQIVNDFQKGDIAEGYSVSREKKESFPLTVTSAQKNPTAFYLCASSLYRDVAYEQYFGPGTRLTVT.

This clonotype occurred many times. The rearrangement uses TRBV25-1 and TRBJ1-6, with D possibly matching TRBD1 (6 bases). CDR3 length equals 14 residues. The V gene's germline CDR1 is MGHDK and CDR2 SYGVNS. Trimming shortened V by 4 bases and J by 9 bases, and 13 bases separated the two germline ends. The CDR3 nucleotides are TGTGCCAGCAGTGCTTATCCAGGGGTTTCACCCCTCCACTTT. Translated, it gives CASSAYPGVSPLHF.

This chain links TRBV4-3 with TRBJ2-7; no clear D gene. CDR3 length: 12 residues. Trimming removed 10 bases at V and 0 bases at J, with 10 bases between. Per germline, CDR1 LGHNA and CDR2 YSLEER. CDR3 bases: TGCGCCATCGTGGCTATCTCCTACGAGCAGTACTTC. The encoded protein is CAIVAISYEQYF.

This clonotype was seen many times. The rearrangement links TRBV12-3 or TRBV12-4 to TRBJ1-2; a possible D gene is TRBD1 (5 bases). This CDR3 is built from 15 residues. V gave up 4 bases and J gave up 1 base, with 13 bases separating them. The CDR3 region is CASSSTTEINYGYTF. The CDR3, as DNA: TGTGCCAGCAGTTCCACGACAGAGATTAACTATGGCTACACCTTC.

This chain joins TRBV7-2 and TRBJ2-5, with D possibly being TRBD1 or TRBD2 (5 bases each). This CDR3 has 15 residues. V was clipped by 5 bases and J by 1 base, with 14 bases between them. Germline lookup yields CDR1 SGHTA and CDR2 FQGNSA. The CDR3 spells CASSKITGTQETQYF. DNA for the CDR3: TGTGCCAGCAGCAAGATAACCGGGACCCAAGAGACCCAGTACTTC.

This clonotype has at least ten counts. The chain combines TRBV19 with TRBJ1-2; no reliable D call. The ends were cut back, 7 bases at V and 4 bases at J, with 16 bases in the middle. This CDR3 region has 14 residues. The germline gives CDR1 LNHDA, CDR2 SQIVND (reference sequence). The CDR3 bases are TGTGCCAGTATGTTCCTACGGGGATCCTATGGCTACACCTTC. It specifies CASMFLRGSYGYTF.

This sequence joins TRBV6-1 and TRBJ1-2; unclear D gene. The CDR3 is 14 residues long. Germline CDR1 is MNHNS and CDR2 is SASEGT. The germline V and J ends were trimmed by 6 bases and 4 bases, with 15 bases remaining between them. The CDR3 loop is CASSPTLVFYGYTF. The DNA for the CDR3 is TGTGCCAGCAGCCCGACCCTAGTTTTCTATGGCTACACCTTC.

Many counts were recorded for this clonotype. The CDR3 DNA is TGCAGTGCTAGAAGCCCCCAAGAAGGGGAGACCCAGTACTTC. Translation gives CSARSPQEGETQYF. The chain carries TRBV20-1 and TRBJ2-5; D is unclear. Germline V lookup: CDR1 DFQATT, CDR2 SNEGSKA (reference sequence). This CDR3 has 14 residues. The V and J ends lost 2 bases and 5 bases respectively, with 15 bases between them.

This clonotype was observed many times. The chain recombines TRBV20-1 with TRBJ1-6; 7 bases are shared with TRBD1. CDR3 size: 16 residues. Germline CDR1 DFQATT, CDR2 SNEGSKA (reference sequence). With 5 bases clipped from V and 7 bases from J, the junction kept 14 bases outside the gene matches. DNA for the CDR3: TGCAGTGCTCAGGTTCCCGGACAGGTCCTGAATTCACCCCTCCACTTT. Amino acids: CSAQVPGQVLNSPLHF.

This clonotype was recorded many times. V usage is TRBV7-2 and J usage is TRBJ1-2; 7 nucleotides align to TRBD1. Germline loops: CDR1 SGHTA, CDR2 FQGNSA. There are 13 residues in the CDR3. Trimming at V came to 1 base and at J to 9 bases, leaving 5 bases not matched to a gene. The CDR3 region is CASSLGPGQRYTF. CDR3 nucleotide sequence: TGTGCCAGCAGCTTAGGTCCGGGACAGCGCTACACCTTC.

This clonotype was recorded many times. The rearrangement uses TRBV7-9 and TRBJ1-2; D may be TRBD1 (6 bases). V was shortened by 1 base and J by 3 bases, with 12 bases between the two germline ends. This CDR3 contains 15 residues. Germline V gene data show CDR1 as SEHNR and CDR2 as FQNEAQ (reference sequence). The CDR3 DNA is TGTGCCAGCAGCTTAGTCACAGGGAATCACTATGGCTACACCTTC. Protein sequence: CASSLVTGNHYGYTF.

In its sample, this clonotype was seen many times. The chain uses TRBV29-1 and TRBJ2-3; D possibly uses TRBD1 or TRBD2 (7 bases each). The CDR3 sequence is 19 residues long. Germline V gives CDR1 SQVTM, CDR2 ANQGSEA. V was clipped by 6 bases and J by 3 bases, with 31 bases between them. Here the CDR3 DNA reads TGCAGCGTCGATACAGGGGCCATGGCGGGGGCCCTCAAAACAGATACGCAGTATTTT. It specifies CSVDTGAMAGALKTDTQYF.

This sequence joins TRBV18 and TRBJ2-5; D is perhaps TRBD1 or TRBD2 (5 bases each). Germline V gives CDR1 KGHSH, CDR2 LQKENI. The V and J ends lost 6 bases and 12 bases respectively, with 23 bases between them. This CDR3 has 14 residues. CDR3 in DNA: TGTGCCAGCTCCCCCGAGGACCTGGGACGGGAAAAGTACTTC. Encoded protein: CASSPEDLGREKYF.

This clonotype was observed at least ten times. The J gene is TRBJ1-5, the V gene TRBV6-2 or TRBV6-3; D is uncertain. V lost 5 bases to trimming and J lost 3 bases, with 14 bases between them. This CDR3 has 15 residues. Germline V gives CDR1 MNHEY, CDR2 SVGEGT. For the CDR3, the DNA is TGTGCCAGCAGTCTTATTCAGAGTTACAATCAGCCCCAGCATTTT. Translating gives CASSLIQSYNQPQHF.

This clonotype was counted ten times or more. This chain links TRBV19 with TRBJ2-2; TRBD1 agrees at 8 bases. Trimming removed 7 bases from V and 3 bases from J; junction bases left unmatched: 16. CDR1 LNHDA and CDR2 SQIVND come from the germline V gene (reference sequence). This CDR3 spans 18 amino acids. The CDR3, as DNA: TGTGCCAGTACACTTCTGAGGGAAGGACAGGGTCACACCGGGGAGCTGTTTTTT. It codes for CASTLLREGQGHTGELFF.

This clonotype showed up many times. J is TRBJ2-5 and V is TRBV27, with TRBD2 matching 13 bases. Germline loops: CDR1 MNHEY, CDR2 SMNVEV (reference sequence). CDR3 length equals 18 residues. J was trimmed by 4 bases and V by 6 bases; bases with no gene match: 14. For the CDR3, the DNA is TGTGCCAGCAGGCGAACGGGACTAGCGGGACGATCGGGAGAGACCCAGTACTTC. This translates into CASRRTGLAGRSGETQYF.